This T cell receptor (beta chain) was captured in a study of control samples from healthy donors and cancer patients. Trimming shortened V by 3 bases and J by 6 bases, and 12 bases separated the two germline ends. Germline CDR1 MNHEY, CDR2 SVGAGI. This CDR3 has 13 residues. Sequenced by immunoSEQ multiplex PCR; TCRdb stores in-frame clones only, minus some. The repertoire consists of roughly 170,000 clones, with just under 95% occurring once and the leading ten covering more than 1.2%. The chain employs TRBV6-5 and TRBJ2-7; weak D call: TRBD2 (5 bases). Sequencing input: blood. The sequence derives from a man aged 18 to 35 in good health. The CDR3 region is CASSYHPAGEQYF. CDR3 DNA: TGTGCCAGCAGTTATCACCCGGCGGGCGAGCAGTACTTC.